The clone carrying this T cell receptor beta chain was counted between two and nine times. The CDR3 has 19 residues. The J segment lost 0 bases and the V segment lost 2 bases, leaving 12 bases of the junction unmatched. TCRdb processed the RT-PCR reads anew with MiXCR; each CDR3 protein has one entry. The sample records 800,000 to 1,000,000 distinct CDR3 sequences, more than 15% being singletons. The sample is drawn from a study of patients and donors after allogeneic stem cell transplantation. This TCR derives from a human donor who was either an allogeneic HSCT recipient or a stem cell or donor lymphocyte infusion donor (not recorded which). It is not recorded whose cells these are; they may come from a transplant donor. V gene TRBV12-3 or TRBV12-4 combines with J gene TRBJ2-2, with 7 bases matching TRBD2. The sequencing input was blood, either unsorted or a sorted T cell fraction (not recorded which). Written as DNA, the CDR3 is TGTGCCAGCAGTTTATTTAGGGGCGGGAGAATTCCGAACACCGGGGAGCTGTTTTTT. Its protein is CASSLFRGGRIPNTGELFF.